The clone carrying this TCR beta chain was picked up a small number of times. Antigen: not known. This sample is drawn from a study of identical twins. All donors comprised healthy Caucasians. Germline V gene data show CDR1 as SGHRS and CDR2 as YFSETQ. V trimming: 1 base; J trimming: 4 bases; junction bases outside the gene matches: 12. This CDR3 spans 18 amino acids. A template switching step contributed a universal primer site, while unique molecular identifiers were present in the cDNA. MiXCR, run by TCRdb on the 5' RACE reads, gives a single entry per CDR3 protein. The table records approximately 630,000 distinct CDR3 sequences, roughly 7.2% of them present only once. The study's findings and limits: Invariant populations such as MAIT and iNKT cells could partly muddle zero-insertion analyses.

In addition, the sample was reused for a study of yellow fever vaccine responses in identical twins.

This chain links TRBV5-1 with TRBJ2-1; 9 bases fit TRBD2. Sequencing was performed on PBMCs. The TCR comes from a woman between 18 and 30 years old in good health. The CDR3 DNA reads TGCGCCAGCAGCTTGCCCCATCCCCGACTAGCGGAGTACAATGAGCAGTTCTTC. It specifies CASSLPHPRLAEYNEQFF.